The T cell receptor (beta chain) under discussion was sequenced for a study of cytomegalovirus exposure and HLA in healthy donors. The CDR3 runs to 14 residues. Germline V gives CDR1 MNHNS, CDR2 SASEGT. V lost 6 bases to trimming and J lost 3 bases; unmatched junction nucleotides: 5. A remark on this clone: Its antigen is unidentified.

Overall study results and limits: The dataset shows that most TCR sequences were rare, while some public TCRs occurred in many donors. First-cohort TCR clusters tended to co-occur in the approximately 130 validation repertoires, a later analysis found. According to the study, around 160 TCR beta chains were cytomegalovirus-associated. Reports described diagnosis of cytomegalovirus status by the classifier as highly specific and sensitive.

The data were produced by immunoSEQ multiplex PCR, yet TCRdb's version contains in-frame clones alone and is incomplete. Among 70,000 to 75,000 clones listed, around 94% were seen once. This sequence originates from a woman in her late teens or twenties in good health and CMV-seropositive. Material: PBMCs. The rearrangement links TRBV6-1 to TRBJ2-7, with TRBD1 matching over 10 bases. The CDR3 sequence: CASRFGTGDYEQYF. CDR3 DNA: TGTGCCAGCAGATTCGGGACAGGGGACTACGAGCAGTACTTC.